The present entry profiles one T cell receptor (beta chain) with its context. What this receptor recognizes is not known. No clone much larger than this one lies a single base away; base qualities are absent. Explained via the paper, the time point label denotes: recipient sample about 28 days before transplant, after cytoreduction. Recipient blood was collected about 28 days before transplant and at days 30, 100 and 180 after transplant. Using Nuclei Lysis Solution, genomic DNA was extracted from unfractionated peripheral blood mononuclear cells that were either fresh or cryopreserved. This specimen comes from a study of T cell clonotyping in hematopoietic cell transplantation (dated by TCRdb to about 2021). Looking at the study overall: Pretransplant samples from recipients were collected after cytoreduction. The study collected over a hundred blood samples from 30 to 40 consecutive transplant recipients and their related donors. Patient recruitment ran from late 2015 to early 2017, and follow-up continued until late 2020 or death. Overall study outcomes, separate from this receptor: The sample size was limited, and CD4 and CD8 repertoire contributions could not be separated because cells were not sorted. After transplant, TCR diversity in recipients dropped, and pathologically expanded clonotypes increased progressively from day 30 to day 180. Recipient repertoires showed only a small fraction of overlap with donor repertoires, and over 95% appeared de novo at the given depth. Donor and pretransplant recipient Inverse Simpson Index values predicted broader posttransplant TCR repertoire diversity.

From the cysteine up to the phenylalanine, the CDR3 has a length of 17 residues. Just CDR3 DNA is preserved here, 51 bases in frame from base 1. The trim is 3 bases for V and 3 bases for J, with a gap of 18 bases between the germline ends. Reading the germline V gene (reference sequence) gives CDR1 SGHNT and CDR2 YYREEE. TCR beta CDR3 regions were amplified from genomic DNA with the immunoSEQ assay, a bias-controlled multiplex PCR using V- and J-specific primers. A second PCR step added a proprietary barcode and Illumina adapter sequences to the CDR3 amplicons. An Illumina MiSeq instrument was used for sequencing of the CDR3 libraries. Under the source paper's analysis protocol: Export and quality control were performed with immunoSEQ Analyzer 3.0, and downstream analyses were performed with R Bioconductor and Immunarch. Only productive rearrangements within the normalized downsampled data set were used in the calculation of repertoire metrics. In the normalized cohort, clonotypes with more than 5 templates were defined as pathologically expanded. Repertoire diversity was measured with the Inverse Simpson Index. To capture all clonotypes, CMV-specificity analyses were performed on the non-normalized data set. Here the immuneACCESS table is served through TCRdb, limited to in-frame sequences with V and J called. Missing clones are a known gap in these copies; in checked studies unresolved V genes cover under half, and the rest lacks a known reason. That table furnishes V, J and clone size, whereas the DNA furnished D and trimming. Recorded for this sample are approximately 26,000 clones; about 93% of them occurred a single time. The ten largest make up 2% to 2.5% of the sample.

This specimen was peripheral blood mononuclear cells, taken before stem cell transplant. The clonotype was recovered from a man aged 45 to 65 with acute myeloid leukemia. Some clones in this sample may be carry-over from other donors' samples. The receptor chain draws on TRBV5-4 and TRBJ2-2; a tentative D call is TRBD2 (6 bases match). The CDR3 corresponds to CASSSLNERVDTGELFF. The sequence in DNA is TGTGCCAGCAGCTCCCTAAACGAGCGGGTGGACACCGGGGAGCTGTTTTTT.